Sequencing of this T cell receptor (beta chain) was carried out in a study of shared clonotypes between healthy human individuals. To note about this clone: Its matching antigen is unknown.

The CDR3 has 14 amino acids. The germline V and J ends were trimmed by 0 bases and 4 bases, with 9 bases remaining between them. Looked up from germline, CDR1 is SGHDN and CDR2 is FVKESK. Assay used: immunoSEQ multiplex PCR; TCRdb lists only in-frame clones, some missing. The table includes a few million clones, around 92% detected once. General study results and limits: On the whole, naive subsets had larger estimated richness than memory subsets had. Only a few donors were included, so the genetic and exposure-history diversity represented was limited.

This chain connects TRBV14 to TRBJ1-2; D not resolved. This clonotype was obtained from a man younger than 30 in good health. Some clones in this sample may be carry-over from other donors' samples. Input material: naive CD4+ T cells from PBMCs. Subset reported: CD45RA+ positively selected. The CDR3 loop reads CASSQDGRAYGYTF. CDR3 DNA sequence: TGTGCCAGCAGCCAAGATGGCAGAGCCTATGGCTACACCTTC.